The present T cell receptor (beta chain) was sequenced within a study of T cell responses to AZD1222 COVID-19 vaccine. Germline CDR1 SEHNR, CDR2 FQNEAQ (reference sequence). This CDR3 is 15 amino acids long. V gave up 5 bases and J gave up 7 bases, with 15 bases separating them. Profiled with immunoSEQ multiplex PCR; TCRdb holds only in-frame clones, not every one. Of 140,000 to 150,000 clones in the sample, over 80% were seen once. The TCR originated in an adult in good health. The chain is built from TRBV7-9 and TRBJ1-6; weak D call: TRBD1 (5 bases). The source was peripheral blood, collected on day 0 of MenACWY control vaccination. The CDR3 coding sequence is TGTGCCAGCAGCCAGGGCGGGACGGTCAATTCACCCCTCCACTTT. As protein: CASSQGGTVNSPLHF.